Here is one T cell receptor (beta chain) with its context. This clonotype was seen at least ten times. Its antigen remains unidentified. No base quality values were provided; no much bigger clone lies one nucleotide off. Only healthy Caucasian donors were included. Three pairs of female monozygotic twins, all aged about 18 to 29 years, made up the twin cohort. RNA for TCR libraries was isolated from peripheral blood mononuclear cells. Libraries were made using 5' RACE. Sequenced using an Illumina HiSeq 2000. A universal primer binding site was added through template switching, and the final cDNA carried a unique molecular identifier so that TCR cDNA molecules could be counted accurately. Specific primers in the conserved constant-segment region were used to synthesize first-strand cDNA for the TCR alpha and beta chains. To control for contamination, each cDNA library was double barcoded with a SMART-Mk sample barcode plus Illumina barcodes. TruSeq adapter sequences and Illumina sample barcodes were added in two successive PCR steps. The Illumina HiSeq platform was used with custom primers to sequence TCR alpha and beta cDNA libraries. The paper's data handling went like this. MiGEC was used to process raw reads and extract unique molecular identifiers, and MiXCR was used to find CDR3 positions. Recombination models were inferred per individual with the repgenHMM and IGoR tools using an EM algorithm. Shared clonotype analysis was performed with the tcR package in R, normalizing sharing by the product of cloneset sizes. To study raw recombination free of thymic and clonal selection effects, out-of-frame nonproductive sequences were analyzed. The raw public reads went through TCRdb reprocessing: fastp at Q25, MiXCR clone calling, in-frame beta chains kept. CDR3 protein duplicates are merged, each entry listing the most common genes and DNA. These V and J calls derive from TCRdb rather than the authors' analysis. The sample profile shows approximately 700,000 distinct CDR3 sequences; around a sixth of them were found once. In total, the top ten clones hold around 13% of the sample.

The CDR3 measures 15 amino acids from cysteine to phenylalanine. Solely the CDR3 DNA is kept, with 45 bases framed from the first base. As encoded in the germline V gene, CDR1 is MNHEY while CDR2 is SVGAGI. Trimming takes 4 bases from V and 0 bases from J, and the germline ends sit 9 bases apart. This record comes from a study of identical twins (dated by TCRdb to the mid-2010s). Concerning the study at large: The study deep-sequenced TCR alpha and beta repertoires from monozygotic twins, unrelated adults of various ages and cord blood to test whether fetal clonotypes persist. To rule out contamination, replicate twin experiments were performed at different times with different library preparation protocols. Study-wide conclusions, independent of this receptor: Fewer insertions were carried by abundant cord blood beta clonotypes; a weaker similar trend was observed in young adult naive repertoires, while no such trend was observed in memory repertoires. Zero-insertion analyses could be partly confounded by invariant T cells such as MAIT and iNKT, though diverse VJ usage argued against such confounding for most clonotypes. Recombination models systematically underestimated out-of-frame TCR alpha sharing in monozygotic twins but agreed with sharing between unrelated individuals. The excess sharing between twins in beta out-of-frame sequences was weaker because fewer shared sequences reduced the signal-to-noise ratio. Conclusions relied on cross-sectional statistical analysis, since the same donors could not be followed over many years. Compared with coincidental sharing between unrelated individuals, out-of-frame TCR alpha sequences shared between twins showed an excess of sequences with low generation probability.

This sample was also put to use in a study of T cells expressing NK-cell markers. Per the second study: In sorted CD3+CD56+NKG2C+, CD3+CD56+NKG2C- and CD3+CD56-NKG2C+ T-cell subsets from several donors, TCR beta-chain repertoires were profiled. Of the eight sequenced donors, seven were found to be HCMV-seropositive and one was found to be HCMV-seronegative. To restrict sorting to alphabetaTCR-expressing T cells, an anti-gammadeltaTCR antibody was added in several experiments. In over five donors, the dominant CD3+CD56+NKG2C+ clonotypes were among the top 10 CD8+ clonotypes and accounted for roughly 1.0-7.0% of CD8+ T cells. Those dominant clonotypes were again the most abundant among CD3+CD56-NKG2C+ cells in a few donors, at about 25-60.1%. Whether the expanded NKG2C-expressing T cell clones were specific for HCMV antigens was left unclear. All eight donors whose samples were sequenced were randomly selected healthy volunteers, three of them men and five women. HCMV serostatus was determined by detecting HCMV-specific IgG in serum with a commercial ELISA kit. Bulk peripheral blood T-cell repertoires were additionally sequenced from unsorted PBMC for about six donors. MIGEC handled demultiplexing of the reads and grouping by UMI, while MiTCR was used to assemble and quantify clonotypes. To exclude erroneous sequences, only TCR cDNA sequences supported by at least two reads were retained. The tcR package was used for downstream repertoire analysis, and clonotypes were matched between fractions using CDR3 nucleotide sequence together with V segment. Antigen specificity was annotated against VDJdb with VDJmatch, allowing one amino acid substitution in CDR3.

The sample was PBMCs. The receptor chain draws on TRBV6-5 and TRBJ2-2; the D gene is not confidently resolved. This clonotype was obtained from a woman aged 18 to 35 in good health. The CDR3 amino acid sequence is: CASSFTSTNTGELFF. DNA sequence: TGTGCCAGCAGTTTTACATCTACGAACACCGGGGAGCTGTTTTTT.